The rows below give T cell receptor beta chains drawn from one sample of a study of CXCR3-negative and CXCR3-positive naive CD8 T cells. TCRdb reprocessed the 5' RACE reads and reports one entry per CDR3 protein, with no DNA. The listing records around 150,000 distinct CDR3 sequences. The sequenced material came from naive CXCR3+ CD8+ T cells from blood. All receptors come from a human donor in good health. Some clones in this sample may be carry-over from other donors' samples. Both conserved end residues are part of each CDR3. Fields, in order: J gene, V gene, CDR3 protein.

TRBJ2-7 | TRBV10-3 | CAISEPGGLGYEQYF
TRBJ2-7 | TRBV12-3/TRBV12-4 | CASSTGVSSYEQYF
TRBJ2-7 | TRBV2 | CASRNRGPYEQYF
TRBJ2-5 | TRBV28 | CASKETGAGGPVEAQYF
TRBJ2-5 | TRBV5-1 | CASSLLALGKETQYF
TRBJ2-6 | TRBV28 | CASRRDRDSSGATVLTF
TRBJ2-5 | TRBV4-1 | CASSSHEYEETQYF
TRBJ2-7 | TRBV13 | CASSLEDRVLVEQYF
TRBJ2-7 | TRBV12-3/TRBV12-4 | CASSSGPGASYEQYF
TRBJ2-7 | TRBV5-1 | CASSFAGMGDEQYF
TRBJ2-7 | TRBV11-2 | CASSAWTGLRGEQYF
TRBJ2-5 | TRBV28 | CANSPTGGKETQYF
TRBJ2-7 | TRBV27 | CASGVAGVYLQYF
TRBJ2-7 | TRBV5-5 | CASSFSTGGYEQYF
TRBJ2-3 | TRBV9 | CASSASRANPRTDTQYF
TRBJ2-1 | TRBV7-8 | CASTVGNEQFF
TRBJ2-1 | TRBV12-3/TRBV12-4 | CASRRQSSYNEQFF